These T cell receptor beta chains were read from a single sample in a study of human T cells and chemical hapten exposure. TCRdb re-derived calls from the RACE reads in MiXCR, one entry per CDR3 protein. Among approximately 320,000 distinct CDR3 sequences listed, 4.5% to 5.5% were seen once. The specimen was whole blood, collected in connection with sensitization to the hapten diphenylcyclopropenone (DPC). The receptors were gathered from a woman between 18 and 29 years old with alopecia areata. Some clones in this sample may be carry-over from other donors' samples. CDR3s include the opening cysteine and the closing phenylalanine or tryptophan. Each record gives: V gene, D gene, J gene, CDR3 length, clone size, CDR3 protein, CDR3 DNA. A D gene is named only where the DNA matches it firmly. The size field is filled for only some rows; it gives once, few, many or a size class.

TRBV28	-	TRBJ1-5	17	few	CASSFEQGQYSNQPQHF	TGTGCCAGCAGTTTTGAGCAGGGTCAGTATAGCAATCAGCCCCAGCATTTT
TRBV10-3	-	TRBJ1-1	15	few	CAISGRGGSHTEAFF	TGTGCCATCAGCGGGAGGGGGGGCAGCCACACTGAAGCTTTCTTT
TRBV12-5	TRBD2	TRBJ2-4	21	-	CASGLVPLGLAGGLAKNIQYF	TGTGCTAGTGGTTTGGTACCATTGGGACTAGCGGGGGGACTAGCCAAAAACATTCAGTACTTC
TRBV7-8	TRBD1	TRBJ2-7	14	-	CASSPDRVTYEQYF	TGTGCCAGCAGCCCGGACAGGGTTACTTACGAGCAGTACTTC
TRBV10-3	-	TRBJ2-2	13	-	CAISVGVTGELFF	TGTGCCATCAGTGTCGGAGTTACCGGGGAGCTGTTTTTT
TRBV15	-	TRBJ2-1	18	-	CATSRDRPSEGYYNEQFF	TGTGCCACCAGCAGAGATCGGCCTAGCGAGGGATACTACAATGAGCAGTTCTTC
TRBV25-1	TRBD2	TRBJ2-3	16	-	CASSETGGGSTDTQYF	TGTGCCAGCAGTGAAACCGGCGGGGGTAGCACAGATACGCAGTATTTT
TRBV6-1	-	TRBJ1-4	14	many	CASSVSLANEKLFF	TGTGCCAGCAGTGTCAGTCTCGCTAATGAAAAACTGTTTTTT
TRBV5-4	-	TRBJ2-2	11	few	CASSLDRELFF	TGTGCCAGCAGCTTGGACAGGGAGCTGTTTTTT
TRBV12-3/TRBV12-4	TRBD1	TRBJ2-2	15	-	CASSTGTGNTGELFF	TGTGCCAGCAGCACCGGGACAGGGAACACCGGGGAGCTGTTTTTT
TRBV24-1	TRBD1	TRBJ2-2	18	-	CATSSATGQGYYTGELFF	TGTGCCACCAGTTCAGCTACGGGACAGGGTTACTACACCGGGGAGCTGTTTTTT
TRBV28	TRBD1	TRBJ1-1	13	-	CASSPGGRAEAFF	TGTGCCAGCAGTCCAGGGGGGAGGGCTGAAGCTTTCTTT
TRBV5-5	-	TRBJ1-1	15	few	CASSARQTYATEAFF	TGTGCCAGCAGCGCCCGACAAACTTATGCCACTGAAGCTTTCTTT
TRBV29-1	-	TRBJ2-1	14	few	CSVENLGTYNEQFF	TGCAGCGTTGAAAACCTAGGCACCTACAATGAGCAGTTCTTC
TRBV9	-	TRBJ1-3	16	-	CASSAAGTTSGNTIYF	TGTGCCAGCAGCGCTGCAGGAACTACCTCTGGAAACACCATATATTTT
TRBV6-2/TRBV6-3	-	TRBJ2-1	11	many	CASSYSGSQFF	TGTGCCAGCAGTTACTCGGGATCCCAGTTCTTC
TRBV28	TRBD1	TRBJ1-2	15	many	CASSPGTGENYGYTF	TGTGCCAGCAGTCCCGGGACAGGAGAAAACTATGGCTACACCTTC
TRBV7-8	TRBD1	TRBJ1-1	15	-	CASSFGTGSYTEAFF	TGTGCCAGCAGCTTCGGGACAGGATCTTACACTGAAGCTTTCTTT
TRBV2	-	TRBJ1-1	12	-	CASSEATAEAFF	TGTGCCAGCAGTGAAGCCACAGCAGAAGCTTTCTTT
TRBV4-2	-	TRBJ1-4	15	many	CASSQEAGSGLVSFF	TGTGCCAGCAGCCAAGAGGCGGGTTCGGGCCTTGTTAGTTTTTTT
TRBV7-9	-	TRBJ1-1	12	-	CASSFSESRAFF	TGTGCCAGCAGCTTCTCTGAAAGTAGGGCTTTCTTT
TRBV7-2	-	TRBJ2-4	19	-	CASSFPAVRNPLAKNIQYF	TGTGCCAGCAGCTTTCCCGCCGTGCGTAACCCATTAGCCAAAAACATTCAGTACTTC
TRBV6-5	TRBD2	TRBJ2-1	16	many	CASSRGVAGGRDEQFF	TGTGCCAGCAGCCGCGGTGTAGCGGGGGGGAGGGATGAGCAGTTCTTC
TRBV10-3	-	TRBJ1-4	11	many	CASRSNEKLFF	TGTGCCTCGAGGAGTAATGAAAAACTGTTTTTT
TRBV12-3/TRBV12-4	TRBD1	TRBJ1-3	15	many	CASRFTGTGGNTIYF	TGTGCCAGCAGATTTACCGGGACAGGAGGAAACACCATATATTTT
TRBV3-1	-	TRBJ1-4	18	-	CASSQESNLAGWNEKLFF	TGTGCCAGCAGCCAAGAAAGCAACTTAGCTGGGTGGAATGAAAAACTGTTTTTT
TRBV25-1	-	TRBJ2-7	14	-	CASSDRTVPYEQYF	TGTGCCAGCAGTGACAGGACGGTCCCCTACGAGCAGTACTTC
TRBV5-6	-	TRBJ1-6	15	-	CASSPISWGNSPLHF	TGTGCCAGCAGCCCGATCAGTTGGGGTAATTCACCCCTCCACTTT
TRBV9	-	TRBJ2-7	14	-	CASSPGLGMDEQYF	TGTGCCAGCAGCCCTGGTCTGGGTATGGACGAGCAGTACTTC
TRBV5-4	TRBD1	TRBJ1-4	13	few	CASSTGEREKLFF	TGTGCCAGCTCAACAGGGGAAAGGGAAAAACTGTTTTTT
TRBV11-2	TRBD2	TRBJ2-3	16	-	CASSPTGIAGAYTQYF	TGTGCCAGCAGCCCGACAGGGATAGCGGGGGCATATACGCAGTATTTT
TRBV20-1	TRBD1	TRBJ1-2	15	many	CSASHFARGKYGYTF	TGCAGTGCTAGCCACTTCGCCAGGGGGAAGTATGGCTACACCTTC
TRBV28	-	TRBJ2-1	14	many	CASREPGRDNEQFF	TGTGCCAGCCGTGAACCGGGACGAGACAATGAGCAGTTCTTC
TRBV6-2/TRBV6-3	TRBD1	TRBJ2-1	13	few	CASNSPDRGVLFF	TGTGCCAGCAACTCACCCGACAGGGGAGTTTTGTTCTTC
TRBV9	TRBD1	TRBJ2-1	15	-	CASSVAQGSYNEQFF	TGTGCCAGCAGCGTAGCACAGGGGTCCTACAATGAGCAGTTCTTC
TRBV29-1	TRBD1	TRBJ1-2	12	-	CSVGQENYGYTF	TGCAGCGTAGGACAGGAAAACTATGGCTACACCTTC
TRBV6-5	-	TRBJ1-3	17	many	CASSYSSTSASGNTIYF	TGTGCCAGCAGTTACTCTTCTACCAGTGCCTCTGGAAACACCATATATTTT
TRBV6-5	TRBD1	TRBJ1-2	16	many	CASSGRDRGLNYGYTF	TGTGCCAGCAGTGGCCGGGACAGGGGGCTTAACTATGGCTACACCTTC
TRBV5-4	TRBD1	TRBJ1-1	14	many	CASSPGQGRTEAFF	TGTGCCAGCAGCCCGGGACAGGGGAGAACTGAAGCTTTCTTT
TRBV6-1	-	TRBJ2-7	13	many	CASSEVGDFEQYF	TGTGCCAGCAGTGAAGTCGGGGATTTCGAGCAGTACTTC
TRBV4-2	-	TRBJ1-2	15	many	CASSQDPDNSDGYTF	TGTGCCAGCAGCCAAGATCCGGACAACTCCGATGGCTACACCTTC
TRBV5-4	-	TRBJ1-1	14	-	CASSGGGLDTEAFF	TGTGCCAGCAGCGGGGGGGGACTAGACACTGAAGCTTTCTTT
TRBV28	-	TRBJ2-3	14	many	CASGRQASPDTQYF	TGTGCCAGCGGCCGACAGGCAAGTCCAGATACGCAGTATTTT
TRBV24-1	TRBD2	TRBJ2-2	16	-	CATSDPGGGNTGELFF	TGTGCCACCAGTGACCCCGGCGGGGGAAACACCGGGGAGCTGTTTTTT
TRBV6-5	TRBD1	TRBJ1-4	21	few	CASSFPATGTGGRRTNEKLFF	TGTGCCAGCAGTTTCCCTGCTACCGGGACAGGGGGCAGAAGGACTAATGAAAAACTGTTTTTT
TRBV7-8	-	TRBJ1-1	16	once	CASSRAPTAGGTEAFF	TGTGCCAGCAGCCGAGCCCCTACGGCGGGCGGCACTGAAGCTTTCTTT
TRBV18	-	TRBJ2-5	11	many	CASSKQETQYF	TGTGCCAGCTCAAAACAAGAGACCCAGTACTTC
TRBV25-1	TRBD1	TRBJ1-5	15	few	CASSSGTGVNQPQHF	TGTGCCAGCAGCTCCGGGACAGGGGTGAATCAGCCCCAGCATTTT
TRBV7-2	TRBD1	TRBJ1-2	15	-	CASSLYTGQYYGYTF	TGTGCCAGCAGCTTATACACGGGACAGTACTATGGCTACACCTTC
TRBV4-2	-	TRBJ2-7	12	-	CASSQGSGEQYF	TGTGCCAGCAGCCAAGGTTCTGGGGAGCAGTACTTC
TRBV7-2	-	TRBJ2-4	13	-	CASSLKGTDIQYF	TGTGCCAGCAGCTTGAAAGGGACGGACATTCAGTACTTC
TRBV6-2/TRBV6-3	TRBD2	TRBJ2-1	17	many	CASSYSPSGGIYNEQFF	TGTGCCAGCAGTTACTCACCTTCGGGGGGGATATACAATGAGCAGTTCTTC
TRBV7-9	-	TRBJ2-3	16	many	CASSLVGGAGSDTQYF	TGTGCCAGCAGCTTAGTTGGGGGCGCCGGCAGTGATACGCAGTATTTT
TRBV19	TRBD1	TRBJ1-2	14	few	CASMVQGADYGYTF	TGTGCCAGTATGGTCCAGGGGGCAGACTATGGCTACACCTTC
TRBV20-1	-	TRBJ1-5	14	few	CSARDRTLDQPQHF	TGCAGTGCTAGAGATAGGACCTTAGACCAGCCCCAGCATTTT
TRBV27	-	TRBJ2-3	15	few	CASKFDWAGSDTQYF	TGTGCCAGCAAGTTCGATTGGGCAGGGTCAGATACGCAGTATTTT
TRBV5-1	TRBD1	TRBJ2-5	14	many	CASSRDRVGETQYF	TGCGCCAGCAGCCGCGACAGGGTTGGAGAGACCCAGTACTTC
TRBV6-2/TRBV6-3	-	TRBJ1-4	16	few	CASSSTRGEVDEKLFF	TGTGCCAGCAGTTCCACCAGGGGAGAAGTGGACGAAAAACTGTTTTTT
TRBV7-9	TRBD2	TRBJ2-7	14	-	CASSSGTKSYEQYF	TGTGCCAGCAGCTCAGGGACTAAAAGCTACGAGCAGTACTTC